This T cell receptor beta chain was captured in a study of blood T cell repertoires in COVID-19. The CDR3 runs 14 residues. V gave up 0 bases and J gave up 2 bases, with 8 bases separating them. Germline lookup yields CDR1 SGHDT and CDR2 YYEEEE. On this clone itself: Other nucleotide sequences from this sample produce the same CDR3.

Here immunoSEQ multiplex PCR was the method, and the copy in TCRdb shows in-frame clones only, minus some. The data hold more than 200,000 clones, with more than 70% observed a single time. The sequence was collected from a woman aged 35 to 49 who had recovered from COVID-19. V gene TRBV5-6 combines with J gene TRBJ1-2; D perhaps matches TRBD1 (5 bases). The material sequenced was peripheral blood. CDR3 sequence (DNA): TGTGCCAGCAGCTTGGGGCAGGGAAACTATGGCTACACCTTC. It translates to CASSLGQGNYGYTF.